What follows are 11 T cell receptor beta chains derived from one specimen sequenced in a study of glioma-infiltrating T cells. The iRepertoire nested amplicon-rescue multiplex PCR amplified TCR alpha and beta CDR3s from RNA. TCRdb recomputed calls from the multiplex PCR reads with MiXCR, one row per CDR3 protein. The table lists about 380,000 distinct CDR3 sequences, about 40% of them singletons, with approximately 12% in the top ten. Sequencing was performed on glioma tissue, nonneoplastic brain tissue, or PBMCs (not recorded which). These receptor sequences come from a human donor with low-grade glioma or glioblastoma, undergoing nonglioma brain surgery, or in good health (not recorded which).

This clonotype occurred a few times. J is TRBJ2-7 and V is TRBV20-1; 7 nucleotides agree with TRBD2. Trimming removed 6 bases from V and 6 bases from J; junction bases left unmatched: 5. The CDR3 has 11 residues. Germline V gives CDR1 DFQATT, CDR2 SNEGSKA (reference sequence). CDR3 loop: CSADGGGEQYF. The CDR3 nucleotides are TGCAGTGCCGACGGCGGGGGCGAGCAGTACTTC.

Comments on this clonotype: A read error is possible here, since a much larger clone lies one base away. This chain connects TRBV6-6 to TRBJ1-2; D is unclear. Looked up from germline, CDR1 is MNHNY and CDR2 is SVGAGI (reference sequence). Trimming removed 0 bases from V and 8 bases from J, with 10 bases in between. The CDR3 runs 13 residues. CDR3 nucleotides: TGTGCCAGCAGTTACTCGGTGGGAATCGGCTACACCTTC. This codes for CASSYSVGIGYTF.

This chain links TRBV24-1 with TRBJ2-7, with TRBD1 matching 9 bases. J gave up 3 bases and V 5 bases, and 7 bases lay outside the gene matches. The CDR3 is 15 residues long. The germline gives CDR1 KGHDR, CDR2 SFDVKD. This chain's CDR3 is CATSGRTGDRYEQYF. CDR3 bases: TGTGCCACCAGTGGCAGGACAGGGGACCGCTACGAGCAGTACTTC.

There are many counts of this clonotype. The chain links TRBV27 to TRBJ1-5; TRBD1 aligns across 11 bases. V shed 3 bases and J 4 bases; nucleotides not matched to a gene: 2. The CDR3 length is 15 residues. Germline V gene data show CDR1 as MNHEY and CDR2 as SMNVEV (reference sequence). The DNA for the CDR3 is TGTGCCAGCAGTTTGCGGGACAGGGGGAATCAGCCCCAGCATTTT. This encodes CASSLRDRGNQPQHF.

On this clonotype itself: One end of the junction fails to match germline, which may point to a read error. Written as DNA, the CDR3 is TGTGCCGGCAGTGAGGTACTCTATGCCGGGGAGCTGTTTTTT. This codes for CAGSEVLYAGELFF. V and J are TRBV6-2 or TRBV6-3 and TRBJ2-2; unclear D gene. The CDR3 has 14 amino acids. Germline-derived CDR1 and CDR2 are MNHEY and SVGEGT.

This clonotype has at least ten counts. The chain employs TRBV20-1 and TRBJ2-7, with 7 bases identical to TRBD2. CDR3 size: 13 residues. The germline gives CDR1 DFQATT, CDR2 SNEGSKA (reference sequence). V shed 3 bases and J 6 bases; nucleotides not matched to a gene: 8. Here the CDR3 DNA reads TGCAGTGCTAGTCTCGGGAGGCGCTCCGAGCAGTACTTC. Translation gives CSASLGRRSEQYF.

The chain combines TRBV7-2 with TRBJ2-2; 9 bases align to TRBD2. CDR3 length: 16 residues. CDR1 is SGHTA, CDR2 FQGNSA, per germline. Trimming removed 3 bases from V and 3 bases from J; junction bases left unmatched: 5. CDR3 loop: CASSLGREGYTGELFF. In DNA, the CDR3 is TGTGCCAGCAGCTTGGGGCGGGAGGGGTACACCGGGGAGCTGTTTTTT.

The rearrangement uses TRBV6-2 or TRBV6-3 and TRBJ2-1; 8 bases map to TRBD1. Looked up from germline, CDR1 is MNHEY and CDR2 is SVGEGT. This CDR3 spans 15 amino acids. The J segment lost 10 bases and the V segment lost 4 bases, leaving 12 bases of the junction unmatched. CDR3: CASSFLNRGILEQFF. The CDR3 DNA reads as TGTGCCAGCAGTTTCTTAAACAGGGGGATTTTGGAGCAGTTCTTC.

Comment on this clonotype: Because it lacks the conserved phenylalanine or tryptophan at the end, this CDR3 is likely a read error. The chain combines TRBV18 with TRBJ2-1; the D is unclear. From germline, CDR1 is KGHSH and CDR2 LQKENI. The CDR3 runs to 15 residues. The V gene lost 3 bases and the J gene lost 1 base, with 10 bases spanning the gap. The CDR3 here is CASSPAMRSYNEQFS. The CDR3 bases are TGTGCCAGCTCACCTGCTATGCGGTCCTACAATGAGCAGTTCTCC.

This clonotype was counted between two and nine times. The chain combines TRBV6-5 with TRBJ2-1; tentative D call: TRBD1 (6 bases). The CDR3 sequence is 13 residues long. Germline V gene data show CDR1 as MNHEY and CDR2 as SVGAGI. Trimming took off 6 bases at V and 5 bases at J, with 11 bases between the two ends. CDR3 DNA sequence: TGTGCCAGCAGCCACCGGACAGACAATGAGCAGTTCTTC. Its translation is CASSHRTDNEQFF.

The CDR3 bases are TGTGCCAGCAGCGTAGCGGGAGATGGCGCAGATACGCAGTATTTT. Residues: CASSVAGDGADTQYF. The gene calls are TRBV2 and TRBJ2-3; 9 bases are a match to TRBD2. This CDR3 comprises 15 residues. J was trimmed by 4 bases and V by 6 bases; bases with no gene match: 8. Germline V CDR1 and CDR2: SNHLY, FYNNEI.